Listed below are T cell receptor beta chains from one sample, sequenced in a study of blood T cells in healthy people across ages. MiXCR, applied by TCRdb to the 5' RACE reads, yields one record per CDR3 protein. The sample includes hundreds of thousands of distinct CDR3 sequences, approximately 50% seen only once; the top ten take 25% to 35%. Sequencing input: blood. The receptors were sampled from a woman aged 55-70 years in good health. Both conserved end residues are part of each CDR3. D genes are given only for firm matches. Clone size is stated in some rows and not others, as once, few, many or a class when expanded.

CDR3 length,clone size,D gene,J gene,V gene,CDR3 DNA,CDR3 protein
13,few,-,TRBJ1-2,TRBV12-3/TRBV12-4,TGTGCCAGCAGTCCCCAGGGTCGCGATGGCTACACCTTC,CASSPQGRDGYTF
14,-,TRBD2,TRBJ2-5,TRBV20-1,TGCAGTGCTATGGGACTAGCAGTGGGGAATGAGCAGTACTTC,CSAMGLAVGNEQYF
12,few,-,TRBJ1-1,TRBV10-3,TGTGCCATCGGGGTGGGGAACACTGAAGCTTTCTTT,CAIGVGNTEAFF
13,-,-,TRBJ2-2,TRBV29-1,TGCAGCGTTGCTCAGCTGAGCACCGGGGAGCTGTTTTTT,CSVAQLSTGELFF
14,-,-,TRBJ2-1,TRBV9,TGTGCCAGCAGCAACACCGGGACCTTCAATGAGCAGTTCTTC,CASSNTGTFNEQFF
15,-,-,TRBJ1-1,TRBV5-1,TGCGCCAGCAGCTTGGCTGCCAGGGGAGGCACTGAAGCTTTCTTT,CASSLAARGGTEAFF
15,-,-,TRBJ1-6,TRBV18,TGTGCCAGCTCACCATCGGGAGCCATTAATTCACCCCTCCACTTT,CASSPSGAINSPLHF
15,few,TRBD2,TRBJ2-5,TRBV29-1,TGCAGCGTCTCGACTAGCGGGAGGGCCAGGGAGACCCAGTACTTC,CSVSTSGRARETQYF
17,-,-,TRBJ2-3,TRBV2,TGTGCCAGCACGACACTAGGGGGGAGGCCGAGCACAGATACGCAGTATTTT,CASTTLGGRPSTDTQYF
15,-,-,TRBJ2-2,TRBV4-3,TGCGCCAGCAGCCAAGATCGGCCGCCCACCGGGGAGCTGTTTTTT,CASSQDRPPTGELFF
15,-,-,TRBJ2-7,TRBV7-2,TGTGCCAGCAGCTCGATCGGCCTAGACTCCTACGAGCAGTACTTC,CASSSIGLDSYEQYF
16,-,-,TRBJ2-1,TRBV14,TGTGCCAGCAGCCAAGGAGCTGGGACTCACTACAATGAGCAGTTCTTC,CASSQGAGTHYNEQFF
15,few,TRBD1,TRBJ1-2,TRBV3-1,TGTGCCAGCAGCCAAGCCCCACAGGGGGCCTATGGCTACACCTTC,CASSQAPQGAYGYTF
11,few,-,TRBJ1-1,TRBV29-1,TGCAGCGTGGGGATTCCCGCTGAAGCTTTCTTT,CSVGIPAEAFF
18,few,TRBD2,TRBJ2-1,TRBV7-6,TGTGCCAGCAGCTTAATCAGTTCTAGCGGGATTAATTACAATGAGCAGTTCTTC,CASSLISSSGINYNEQFF
14,-,-,TRBJ2-7,TRBV4-3,TGCGCCAGCAGCCAGGGAGGGGGCTACAATGAGCAGTACTTC,CASSQGGGYNEQYF
15,many,-,TRBJ2-1,TRBV18,TGTGCCAGCAGTCCGGACGGTAGCTCCTACAATGAGCAGTTCTTC,CASSPDGSSYNEQFF
11,-,-,TRBJ2-5,TRBV7-2,TGTGCCAGCAGCCGGGACTGGATGCAGTACTTC,CASSRDWMQYF
13,few,-,TRBJ2-1,TRBV2,TGTGCCAGCAACCGTGACGGGTACAATGAGCAGTTCTTC,CASNRDGYNEQFF
15,-,-,TRBJ1-5,TRBV7-2,TGTGCCAGCAGCCCCCGAACAGGCCCATATCAGCCCCAGCATTTT,CASSPRTGPYQPQHF
15,-,-,TRBJ2-1,TRBV11-3,TGTGCCAGCAGCTTAGGTCGGACAACATACAATGAGCAGTTCTTC,CASSLGRTTYNEQFF
16,-,TRBD1,TRBJ2-5,TRBV28,TGTGCCAGCAGTTTAGCCGACAGGGGATCCCAAGAGACCCAGTACTTC,CASSLADRGSQETQYF
17,-,-,TRBJ2-7,TRBV7-7,TGTGCTAGCAGCCAATTAAACAAGGGGCTGACCTCCTACGAGCAGTACTTC,CASSQLNKGLTSYEQYF
14,-,-,TRBJ2-3,TRBV20-1,TGCAGTGCTAGATTTGGCCCGGCTCCGGATACGCAGTATTTT,CSARFGPAPDTQYF
12,-,-,TRBJ2-7,TRBV12-3/TRBV12-4,TGTGCCAGCACCTCCACGTTGGGCGAGCAGTACTTC,CASTSTLGEQYF